The rows below give T cell receptor beta chains drawn from one sample of a study of radiotherapy plus CTLA-4 blockade in lung cancer. Only in-frame clones appear in the TCRdb table, and some are missing; sequencing was by immunoSEQ multiplex PCR. The sample lists roughly 80,000 clones; 78% were seen once. This specimen consisted of peripheral blood, obtained from a patient treated with radiotherapy plus ipilimumab. The receptors stem from a human donor with non-small cell lung cancer who had a partial response to radiotherapy plus ipilimumab. Some clones in this sample may be carry-over from other donors' samples. CDR3s include the opening cysteine and the closing phenylalanine or tryptophan. A D gene is named only where the DNA matches it firmly. Some rows have no size entry. The others give once, few or many, or a class for an expanded clone.

>NA|few|14|TRBJ1-1|TRBV2
CASMEGRVRTEAFF
TGTGCCAGCATGGAGGGTAGGGTCCGAACTGAAGCTTTCTTT
>TRBD1|NA|16|TRBJ1-6|TRBV28
CASSPPTGFLDSPLHF
TGTGCCAGCAGTCCCCCGACAGGGTTCCTTGATTCACCCCTCCACTTT
>NA|NA|17|TRBJ2-7|TRBV7-9
CASSVFSGTMVSYEQYF
TGTGCCAGCAGCGTTTTTTCCGGGACAATGGTTTCCTACGAGCAGTACTTC
>NA|NA|13|TRBJ2-1|TRBV7-2
CASSLVGGDEQFF
TGTGCCAGCAGCTTAGTGGGCGGGGATGAGCAGTTCTTC
>NA|NA|14|TRBJ2-2|TRBV29-1
CSVEDMAYTGELFF
TGCAGCGTTGAAGATATGGCTTACACCGGGGAGCTGTTTTTT
>NA|NA|15|TRBJ1-1|TRBV6-5
CASFPGGNTRTEAFF
TGTGCCAGTTTCCCCGGGGGAAACACTAGGACTGAAGCTTTCTTT
>TRBD1|NA|13|TRBJ2-1|TRBV19
CASSRDREAEQFF
TGTGCCAGTAGTAGGGACAGGGAGGCTGAGCAGTTCTTC
>TRBD2|NA|19|TRBJ2-1|TRBV10-1
CASSERLAGGPSSYNEQFF
TGCGCCAGCAGTGAGAGGCTAGCGGGGGGACCAAGCTCCTACAATGAGCAGTTCTTC
>NA|NA|15|TRBJ2-7|TRBV18
CASSREGSNSYEQYF
TGTGCCAGCTCACGAGAGGGCAGTAACTCCTACGAGCAGTACTTC
>NA|NA|12|TRBJ2-7|TRBV7-2
CASSLGRNEQYF
TGTGCCAGCAGCTTAGGGCGGAACGAGCAGTACTTC